A single sample gave rise to the 24 T cell receptor beta chains below, sequenced in a study of CD8 T cells in Susac syndrome. RNA was extracted with the RNeasy kit, and a quantity of roughly 0.5 to 1 ug was reverse transcribed using random hexamers. TCRdb reprocessed the immunoSEQ multiplex PCR reads via MiXCR and lists one record per CDR3 protein. The sample holds 200,000 or so distinct CDR3 sequences, under 97% seen once. Sample: CD4+ T cells from PBMCs. The receptors here all came from a human donor with multiple sclerosis.

V is TRBV11-2 and J is TRBJ2-1; 10 bases map to TRBD2. The length of the CDR3 is 16 residues. V dropped 1 base and J dropped 4; count of bases not matched to a gene: 4. Germline V gives CDR1 SGHAT, CDR2 FQNNGV. CDR3 DNA sequence: TGTGCCAGCAGCTTAGGGTCTAGCGGGGGATACAATGAGCAGTTCTTC. Amino acid sequence: CASSLGSSGGYNEQFF.

The genes are TRBV28 and TRBJ1-1, with 10 nucleotides matching TRBD1. CDR1 is MDHEN, CDR2 SYDVKM, per germline. The CDR3 length is 17 residues. Losses at the gene ends were 3 bases for V and 0 bases for J; bases not matched to a gene: 7. CDR3 sequence (DNA): TGTGCCAGCAGTTTCCCCGGACAGGGGGGGTTGAACACTGAAGCTTTCTTT. This codes for CASSFPGQGGLNTEAFF.

V is TRBV2 and J is TRBJ1-4; D ambiguous. CDR1 and CDR2 (germline): SNHLY, FYNNEI. The CDR3 length is 14 residues. The V end lost 3 bases, the J end lost 8 bases, and 13 bases lay between the germline ends. The CDR3 DNA reads as TGTGCCAGCAGTGATCTTTCCCCGGGGGAAAAACTGTTTTTT. Its protein is CASSDLSPGEKLFF.

Of note for this clonotype: Given the absence of the conserved phenylalanine or tryptophan at the CDR3 end, a read error is likely. This chain links TRBV30 with TRBJ1-1; TRBD1 agrees at 7 bases. CDR1 is GTSNPN and CDR2 is SVGIG in the germline V gene (reference sequence). V dropped 0 bases and J dropped 8; count of bases not matched to a gene: 9. The CDR3 is 14 residues long. The CDR3 nucleotides are TGTGCCTGGAGTGTATCCACAGGGGTTGTCGAAGCTTTCCTT. Protein product: CAWSVSTGVVEAFL.

CDR3 sequence reads: CASSLTLQGSTDTQYF. The CDR3 DNA follows: TGTGCCAGCAGCTTAACTCTACAGGGCAGCACAGATACGCAGTATTTT. V is TRBV7-9 and J is TRBJ2-3, with D perhaps matching TRBD1 (6 bases). CDR3 length equals 16 residues. CDR1 and CDR2 (germline): SEHNR, FQNEAQ (reference sequence). Deletions cut 2 bases from V and 0 bases from J, with 12 bases between.

The chain couples TRBV11-2 to TRBJ2-5; 7 bases agree with TRBD2. CDR3 length: 16 residues. Trimming cost V 6 bases and J 0 bases; bases outside gene matches: 10. Germline V CDR1 and CDR2: SGHAT, FQNNGV. This CDR3 is CASRHSSGAYQETQYF. The CDR3 DNA reads TGTGCCAGCAGACATAGCAGCGGGGCCTACCAAGAGACCCAGTACTTC.

The chain is built from TRBV20-1 and TRBJ2-5, with D perhaps TRBD1 or TRBD2 (5 bases each). Germline V gene data show CDR1 as DFQATT and CDR2 as SNEGSKA (reference sequence). The CDR3 covers 15 residues. V shed 4 bases and J shed 2 bases, with 17 bases lying between them. CDR3 region: CSANTRDVRQETQYF. The CDR3, as DNA: TGCAGTGCTAACACAAGGGACGTTAGGCAAGAGACCCAGTACTTC.

The rearrangement links TRBV30 to TRBJ1-4, with D hard to call. The CDR3 loop spans 12 amino acids. V was shortened by 0 bases and J by 8 bases, with 7 bases between the two germline ends. Germline lookup yields CDR1 GTSNPN and CDR2 SVGIG (reference sequence). The CDR3 sequence is CAWSVPTEKLFF. The DNA for the CDR3 is TGTGCCTGGAGTGTGCCCACCGAAAAACTGTTTTTT.

V gene TRBV20-1 combines with J gene TRBJ1-2; TRBD1 matches 9 bases. J was trimmed by 3 bases and V by 6 bases; bases with no gene match: 5. The CDR3 is 13 residues long. CDR1 is DFQATT, CDR2 SNEGSKA, per germline (reference sequence). The CDR3: CSAQTGGDYGYTF. The CDR3 DNA reads TGCAGTGCGCAGACAGGGGGAGACTATGGCTACACCTTC.

The rearrangement uses TRBV29-1 and TRBJ1-2, with a weak D call TRBD1 (5 bases). Germline CDR1 reads SQVTM; CDR2 reads ANQGSEA. The CDR3 extends over 12 amino acids. V lost 7 bases and J lost 0, with 9 bases in between. The DNA of the CDR3 is TGCAGCGGGGGAGGGGCTAACTATGGCTACACCTTC. Translating gives CSGGGANYGYTF.

The CDR3 protein is CASSRGATHNEQFF. CDR3 DNA sequence: TGTGCCAGCAGCCGGGGGGCTACCCACAATGAGCAGTTCTTC. The genes are TRBV3-1 and TRBJ2-1; D is possibly TRBD1 or TRBD2 (6 bases each). CDR1 is LGHDT and CDR2 is YNNKEL in the germline V gene (reference sequence). V shed 4 bases and J shed 5 bases, with 12 bases lying between them. The CDR3 consists of 14 residues.

This clonotype occurred once. The chain recombines TRBV6-1 with TRBJ2-7; unclear D gene. Per the germline V gene, CDR1 is MNHNS and CDR2 is SASEGT. With 7 bases removed from V and 2 bases from J, the gap between germline ends came to 9 bases. This CDR3 has 12 residues. The CDR3 protein is CASIPSPYEQYF. The CDR3 nucleotides read TGTGCCAGCATCCCATCTCCCTACGAGCAGTACTTC.

This chain joins TRBV29-1 and TRBJ1-1, with D perhaps TRBD1 (5 bases). Per germline, CDR1 SQVTM and CDR2 ANQGSEA. V gave up 7 bases and J gave up 8 bases, with 14 bases separating them. The CDR3 is made up of 11 amino acids. This CDR3 reads CSAIQASEAFF. The CDR3 nucleotides read TGCAGCGCGATACAGGCCTCGGAAGCTTTCTTT.

The chain uses TRBV5-4 and TRBJ1-1, with D unresolved. Germline-derived CDR1 and CDR2 are SGHNT and YYREEE (reference sequence). Trimming left V 0 bases short and J 1 base short, with 7 bases between. This CDR3 has 14 amino acids. The DNA for the CDR3 is TGTGCCAGCAGCTTGGAACAGCCGAACACTGAAGCTTTCTTT. It translates to CASSLEQPNTEAFF.

The chain combines TRBV9 with TRBJ1-5; 7 bases are a match to TRBD1. There are 17 residues in the CDR3. Germline CDR1 SGDLS, CDR2 YYNGEE. V gave up 7 bases and J gave up 0 bases; unmatched junction bases: 13. The CDR3: CASRSRGGQYSNQPQHF. In DNA, the CDR3 is TGTGCCAGCCGTAGTAGGGGGGGACAGTATAGCAATCAGCCCCAGCATTTT.

This chain links TRBV5-4 with TRBJ2-5; no clear D gene. The V end lost 2 bases, the J end lost 1 base, and 6 bases lay between the germline ends. The CDR3 length is 13 residues. Germline V gene lookup returns CDR1 SGHNT and CDR2 YYREEE (reference sequence). CDR3 sequence reads: CASSFNGQETQYF. The CDR3 region has the DNA TGTGCCAGCAGCTTCAACGGCCAAGAGACCCAGTACTTC.

The CDR3 protein is CASSPSGGYGYTF. Here the CDR3 DNA reads TGTGCCAGCAGCCCCTCGGGGGGCTATGGCTACACCTTC. The gene calls are TRBV11-2 and TRBJ1-2; weak D call: TRBD1 (5 bases). The CDR3 runs 13 residues. Deletions cut 5 bases from V and 4 bases from J, with 11 bases between. Germline assignment: CDR1 SGHAT and CDR2 FQNNGV.

The chain combines TRBV27 with TRBJ1-4; the D gene is possibly TRBD1 (5 bases). In germline, CDR1 is MNHEY, CDR2 SMNVEV (reference sequence). This CDR3 is 13 amino acids long. The ends were cut back, 7 bases at V and 8 bases at J, with 14 bases in the middle. The CDR3 sequence is CASKGVPREKLFF. The CDR3 nucleotides read TGTGCCAGCAAAGGGGTACCTAGGGAAAAACTGTTTTTT.

The chain recombines TRBV27 with TRBJ1-2, with no clear D. CDR3 size: 13 residues. Germline CDR1 is MNHEY and CDR2 is SMNVEV (reference sequence). The V end was cut by 8 bases, the J end by 4 bases, with 14 bases between. CDR3 nucleotides: TGTGCCAGCCTCCGGTTTGGTGCCTATGGCTACACCTTC. Amino acids: CASLRFGAYGYTF.

The V and J genes are TRBV3-1 and TRBJ2-7; possibly TRBD1 for D (6 bases). The CDR3 sequence is 12 residues long. Germline CDR1 is LGHDT and CDR2 is YNNKEL (reference sequence). The CDR3 region has the DNA TGTGCAAGCGCAGGGGCCTCCTACGAGCAGTACTTC. Its protein product is CASAGASYEQYF.

The chain has TRBV5-6 and TRBJ2-7; tentative D call: TRBD1 (5 bases). The germline V gene encodes CDR1 SGHDT and CDR2 YYEEEE. V gave up 4 bases and J gave up 1 base, with 12 bases separating them. The CDR3 is made up of 14 amino acids. CDR3 sequence reads: CASSRGILSYEQYF. The CDR3 DNA follows: TGTGCCAGCAGCAGGGGTATACTATCCTACGAGCAGTACTTC.

The CDR3 DNA reads as TGCGCCAGCAGCTTGGGGACAGGGCCAACTAATGAAAAACTGTTTTTT. Translating gives CASSLGTGPTNEKLFF. The chain has TRBV5-1 and TRBJ1-4; 8 positions match TRBD1. Per germline, CDR1 SGHRS and CDR2 YFSETQ. J was trimmed by 0 bases and V by 0 bases; bases with no gene match: 1. The CDR3 runs to 16 residues.

This chain uses TRBV20-1 with TRBJ2-1; maybe TRBD2 (5 bases). The V gene's germline CDR1 is DFQATT and CDR2 SNEGSKA (reference sequence). The CDR3 totals 12 residues. Trimming cost V 3 bases and J 8 bases, with 11 bases left between them. CDR3 in DNA: TGCAGTGCTAGCGGCGGAGGCGATGAGCAGTTCTTC. Protein product: CSASGGGDEQFF.

V usage is TRBV4-1 and J usage is TRBJ2-1; D is perhaps TRBD1 (5 bases). V lost 3 bases, J lost 0 bases, and 9 bases lay in between. This CDR3 spans 15 amino acids. Per the germline V gene, CDR1 is MGHRA and CDR2 is YSYEKL. This chain's CDR3 is CASSHQGSSYNEQFF. The CDR3 coding sequence is TGCGCCAGCAGCCACCAGGGCAGCTCCTACAATGAGCAGTTCTTC.